The rows below give T cell receptor beta chains drawn from one sample of a study of OX40 agonist ivuxolimab in advanced cancers. Profiling relied on immunoSEQ multiplex PCR, and the TCRdb table lists in-frame clones only, not all of them. The sample has 30,000 to 35,000 clones, 65% to 85% seen once. The sequenced sample was CD4+ or CD8+ T cells sorted from blood, obtained in a trial of the OX40 agonist ivuxolimab. Every receptor here comes from an adult with an advanced solid tumor such as melanoma, head and neck, liver or kidney cancer. CDR3s include the opening cysteine and the closing phenylalanine or tryptophan. The D gene is left open where the match is weak. The size of a clone is reported for some rows only, either as once, few or many, or as a class for expanded clones.

size | J | V | length | D | DNA | CDR3
once | TRBJ2-1 | TRBV19 | 17 | TRBD2 | TGTGCCAGTAGTCTGACTAGCGGGGACATACTATACAATGAGCAGTTCTTC | CASSLTSGDILYNEQFF
- | TRBJ2-5 | TRBV5-4 | 15 | TRBD2 | TGTGCCAGCAGCCCAACAACGGGGGGGCTAGAGACCCAGTACTTC | CASSPTTGGLETQYF
- | TRBJ2-1 | TRBV2 | 16 | TRBD1 | TGTGCCAGCAGTGAACTTGGGACAGGGATTGACAATGAGCAGTTCTTC | CASSELGTGIDNEQFF
- | TRBJ2-2 | TRBV30 | 15 | - | TGTGCCTGGAGTTATAAAGGGGCGGACACCGGGGAGCTGTTTTTT | CAWSYKGADTGELFF
- | TRBJ1-2 | TRBV7-9 | 12 | - | TGTGCCAGCAGCTTAGAAGGGGTTGGCTACACCTTC | CASSLEGVGYTF
- | TRBJ2-1 | TRBV28 | 17 | TRBD2 | TGTGCCAGCAGCTCCCTGCCGGGACTAGCGGTTTTCAATGAGCAGTTCTTC | CASSSLPGLAVFNEQFF
- | TRBJ2-1 | TRBV7-2 | 15 | TRBD1 | TGTGCCAGCAGCTCAGGACAGGGGGCTCGGTATGAGCAGTTCTTC | CASSSGQGARYEQFF
- | TRBJ1-1 | TRBV13 | 12 | - | TGTGCCAGCGTCGAGTGGGGCACTGAAGCTTTCTTT | CASVEWGTEAFF
- | TRBJ2-5 | TRBV28 | 15 | - | TGTGCCAGCAGTTTATTGGCCGGATACCAAGAGACCCAGTACTTC | CASSLLAGYQETQYF
- | TRBJ2-3 | TRBV7-9 | 14 | - | TGTGCCAGCAGTCCAGCCGAAATCACAGATACGCAGTATTTT | CASSPAEITDTQYF
- | TRBJ1-1 | TRBV7-8 | 16 | - | TGTGCCAGCAGCTTAGTAATATCTAGCATGAACACTGAAGCTTTCTTT | CASSLVISSMNTEAFF
- | TRBJ1-2 | TRBV27 | 15 | - | TGTGCCAGCAGTTTAAGTCAGGGGAGTTACTATGGCTACACCTTC | CASSLSQGSYYGYTF
medium-sized | TRBJ1-2 | TRBV6-1 | 11 | - | TGTGCCAGCATCGAAGAGTATGGCTACACCTTC | CASIEEYGYTF
- | TRBJ1-3 | TRBV6-1 | 13 | - | TGTGCCAGCAGCTGGGACTCTGGAAACACCATATATTTT | CASSWDSGNTIYF
- | TRBJ2-3 | TRBV19 | 15 | - | TGTGCCAGTAGTCACCGCCGACTTTCTCCAGATACGCAGTATTTT | CASSHRRLSPDTQYF
- | TRBJ1-5 | TRBV6-1 | 18 | - | TGTGCCAGCAGTGACAGGACAGACCTAATACATAGCAATCAGCCCCAGCATTTT | CASSDRTDLIHSNQPQHF
- | TRBJ2-5 | TRBV23-1 | 14 | - | TGCGCCGGTTTGGTACCGGGCGGTCAAGAGACCCAGTACTTC | CAGLVPGGQETQYF
- | TRBJ2-7 | TRBV7-6 | 14 | - | TGTGCCAGCAGCTTAGCGACGGGATCCTACGAGCAGTACTTC | CASSLATGSYEQYF
- | TRBJ2-7 | TRBV30 | 15 | TRBD2 | TGTGCCTGGAGTGTCAGGCTAGCGGGAGGAGACGAGCAGTACTTC | CAWSVRLAGGDEQYF
- | TRBJ2-1 | TRBV9 | 11 | - | TGTGCCAGCAGCTCTACGGGACAGCAGTTCTTC | CASSSTGQQFF
- | TRBJ2-5 | TRBV29-1 | 18 | TRBD2 | TGCAGCGTTGGTACGGCCCACGAACGTAGCGGGTTTCGAGAGACCCAGTACTTC | CSVGTAHERSGFRETQYF
- | TRBJ1-5 | TRBV9 | 14 | - | TGTGCCAGCAGCGGTGGTTGGGGAGATCAGCCCCAGCATTTT | CASSGGWGDQPQHF
- | TRBJ2-7 | TRBV6-6 | 14 | - | TGTGCCAGCAGTCCACCGGACGGTCTCTACGAGCAGTACTTC | CASSPPDGLYEQYF
- | TRBJ2-2 | TRBV13 | 20 | TRBD1 | TGTGCCAGCAGCCCTTCCCTCGGACAGGGGGCAAGCTGGGACACCGGGGAGCTGTTTTTT | CASSPSLGQGASWDTGELFF
- | TRBJ1-5 | TRBV5-8 | 14 | - | TGTGCCAGCAGCTTGGCGGATCCGGGTCAGCCCCAGCATTTT | CASSLADPGQPQHF
- | TRBJ1-4 | TRBV28 | 13 | TRBD1 | TGTGCCAGCATGTTCCGGGACAGGGATAAACTGTTTTTT | CASMFRDRDKLFF
- | TRBJ2-2 | TRBV7-6 | 13 | - | TGTGCCAGCAGCTTAGATTGGACCGGGGAGCTGTTTTTT | CASSLDWTGELFF
- | TRBJ1-4 | TRBV7-9 | 14 | TRBD1 | TGTGCCAGCAGCTTAGACAGGGGGCGTGAAAAACTGTTTTTT | CASSLDRGREKLFF
- | TRBJ1-3 | TRBV7-2 | 14 | - | TGTGCCAGCAGCTACCAGGGCTCTGGAAACACCATATATTTT | CASSYQGSGNTIYF
few | TRBJ1-5 | TRBV2 | 14 | - | TGTGCCAGCAGTCCGCTGGACAACAATCAGCCCCAGCATTTT | CASSPLDNNQPQHF
- | TRBJ2-3 | TRBV6-4 | 17 | TRBD2 | TGTGCCAGCAGTGACTCGGTGGCTAGCGGGAGCACAGATACGCAGTATTTT | CASSDSVASGSTDTQYF
- | TRBJ1-1 | TRBV5-4 | 14 | TRBD1 | TGTGCCAGCAGGCCCGGAGGACAGGACCTTGAAGCTTTCTTT | CASRPGGQDLEAFF
- | TRBJ2-2 | TRBV6-4 | 15 | - | TGTGCCAGCAGTGACTCGACAGTAAGTCCCCGGGAGCTGTTTTTT | CASSDSTVSPRELFF
- | TRBJ2-2 | TRBV14 | 15 | - | TGTGCCAGCAGCTCCTCAGACTGGGGCACCGGGGAGCTGTTTTTT | CASSSSDWGTGELFF
- | TRBJ2-7 | TRBV7-9 | 13 | - | TGTGCCAGCAGCTCCAGACAGTCCTACGAGCAGTACTTC | CASSSRQSYEQYF
- | TRBJ2-3 | TRBV9 | 15 | - | TGTGCCAGCAGCGTAGATTGGTTGCTGACGGATACGCAGTATTTT | CASSVDWLLTDTQYF
- | TRBJ2-3 | TRBV5-1 | 15 | - | TGCGCCAGCAGCTTGACAGGGCCTTTCACAGATACGCAGTATTTT | CASSLTGPFTDTQYF
- | TRBJ1-1 | TRBV7-9 | 13 | - | TGTGCCAGCAGCGCGGGGGGGAACACTGAAGCTTTCTTT | CASSAGGNTEAFF
- | TRBJ2-1 | TRBV6-6 | 16 | - | TGTGCCAGCAGTTACGGATTTACGGGAGAGTGGGATGAGCAGTTCTTC | CASSYGFTGEWDEQFF
- | TRBJ2-5 | TRBV11-2 | 12 | - | TGTGCCAGCAGCTTTGAGGGGGAGACCCATTACTTC | CASSFEGETHYF
- | TRBJ2-2 | TRBV10-1 | 17 | TRBD1 | TGCGCCAGCAGTGAGAGTCCCGGGACAGGTTCCACCGGGGAGCTGTTTTTT | CASSESPGTGSTGELFF
- | TRBJ2-1 | TRBV9 | 15 | TRBD2 | TGTGCCAGCAGCATCGGACTAGCGGGAGGGAATGAGCAGTTCTTC | CASSIGLAGGNEQFF
- | TRBJ2-7 | TRBV19 | 13 | - | TGTGCCAGTAGTACGGACACCCCTTACGAGCAGTACTTC | CASSTDTPYEQYF
- | TRBJ2-5 | TRBV2 | 14 | - | TGTGCCAGCAGGGTCCCCACAGGGAGAGAGACCCAGTACTTC | CASRVPTGRETQYF
- | TRBJ2-5 | TRBV27 | 14 | TRBD1 | TGTGCCAGCAGTCCCACAGGGGTTCAGGGGGCCCAGTACTTC | CASSPTGVQGAQYF
once | TRBJ2-7 | TRBV5-1 | 14 | TRBD1 | TGCGCCAGCAGGGCTGACAGGGTTTTGTACGAGCAGTACTTC | CASRADRVLYEQYF
- | TRBJ2-2 | TRBV4-3 | 15 | - | TGCGCCAGCAGCCAAGCTCTTACGAACACCGGGGAGCTGTTTTTT | CASSQALTNTGELFF
- | TRBJ1-1 | TRBV21-1 | 17 | - | TGTGCCAGCAGCAACGCGGGGGTTTCAGGTAAGGACACTGAAGCTTTCTTT | CASSNAGVSGKDTEAFF
- | TRBJ2-3 | TRBV6-1 | 15 | TRBD2 | TGTGCCAGCAGTGAAACAGCGGGGAGCACAGATACGCAGTATTTT | CASSETAGSTDTQYF
- | TRBJ1-1 | TRBV5-5 | 16 | TRBD1 | TGTGCCAGCAGCTCAAAATGGCCGAGGGGGCCTGGTGAAGCTTTCTTT | CASSSKWPRGPGEAFF
- | TRBJ2-1 | TRBV29-1 | 15 | TRBD2 | TGCAGCGTTGAAGTGAGCGGGAGCACCCTAAAGGAGCAGTTCTTC | CSVEVSGSTLKEQFF
once | TRBJ2-7 | TRBV29-1 | 16 | TRBD1 | TGCAGCGTTGAAGGCAACGTTGGGACAGGGGGCTACGAGCAGTACTTC | CSVEGNVGTGGYEQYF
- | TRBJ2-1 | TRBV28 | 15 | - | TGTGCCACCGACACATCCTTGAGCTCCTACAATGAGCAGTTCTTC | CATDTSLSSYNEQFF
few | TRBJ2-7 | TRBV11-2 | 14 | - | TGTGCCAGCAGCCCCCCGGACGACTCCTACGAGCAGTACTTC | CASSPPDDSYEQYF
- | TRBJ2-3 | TRBV9 | 14 | - | TGTGCCAGCAGCGTAGGCCAGACGGTTAATACGCAGTATTTT | CASSVGQTVNTQYF
- | TRBJ2-1 | TRBV27 | 14 | TRBD2 | TGTGCCAGCAGTTTGAGTAGCGGGAGTATTGAGCAGTTCTTC | CASSLSSGSIEQFF
- | TRBJ2-1 | TRBV27 | 15 | TRBD2 | TGTGCCAGCCGCCTAGTAGCGGGAGGGCAGGGTGAGCAGTTCTTC | CASRLVAGGQGEQFF
- | TRBJ1-1 | TRBV6-4 | 13 | - | TGTGCCAGCAGTGAGAAGGGGAACACTGAAGCTTTCTTT | CASSEKGNTEAFF